This is a list of T cell receptor beta chains from one sample in a study of beta chain features in type 1 diabetes. Assay used: immunoSEQ multiplex PCR; TCRdb lists only in-frame clones, some missing. Of 350,000 to 450,000 clones in the sample, roughly 12% were seen once. Sequences were obtained from naive CD4+ T cells from blood. The origin of the receptors is a woman under 30 with type 1 diabetes. Both conserved end residues are part of each CDR3. A D gene is named only where the DNA matches it firmly. A row's size may be missing; if present it is once, few, many or a size class.

>TRBV9|TRBJ2-1|NA|NA
CASSVGQINEQFF
TGTGCCAGCAGCGTAGGACAGATCAATGAGCAGTTCTTC
>TRBV2|TRBJ1-5|TRBD1|NA
CASSARDRGNQPQHF
TGTGCCAGCAGTGCCCGGGACAGGGGCAATCAGCCCCAGCATTTT
>TRBV5-4|TRBJ1-2|NA|once
CATRLLANYGYTF
TGTGCCACTAGGCTCCTAGCCAACTATGGCTACACCTTC
>TRBV28|TRBJ2-3|NA|few
CASSSPGGRKVDTQYF
TGTGCCAGCAGTTCCCCAGGGGGGCGTAAGGTAGATACGCAGTATTTT
>TRBV5-4|TRBJ2-2|TRBD1|few
CASSLAGGNTGELFF
TGTGCCAGCAGCTTGGCAGGGGGCAACACCGGGGAGCTGTTTTTT
>TRBV13|TRBJ2-3|NA|NA
CASSLQGPDTQYF
TGTGCCAGCAGCCTACAGGGTCCTGATACGCAGTATTTT
>TRBV7-2|TRBJ2-5|NA|NA
CASSLARGETQYF
TGTGCCAGCAGCTTAGCCAGAGGAGAGACCCAGTACTTC
>TRBV11-3|TRBJ1-4|NA|few
CASSLGWLHQGEKLFF
TGTGCCAGCAGCTTGGGTTGGCTCCACCAGGGGGAAAAACTGTTTTTT
>TRBV7-9|TRBJ2-1|TRBD1|NA
CASSRPGQVPDEQFF
TGTGCCAGCAGTCGGCCGGGACAGGTTCCCGATGAGCAGTTCTTC
>TRBV30|TRBJ1-4|TRBD1|NA
CAWDPGTVNEKLFF
TGTGCCTGGGATCCCGGGACAGTTAATGAAAAACTGTTTTTT
>TRBV5-1|TRBJ1-1|NA|NA
CASSLTGMNTEAFF
TGCGCCAGCAGCCTCACAGGGATGAACACTGAAGCTTTCTTT
>TRBV7-9|TRBJ1-6|TRBD1|few
CASSLGDRGNSPLHF
TGTGCCAGCAGCTTAGGAGACAGGGGGAATTCACCCCTCCACTTT
>TRBV9|TRBJ2-3|NA|few
CASSVDTHTDTQYF
TGTGCCAGCAGCGTAGACACACACACAGATACGCAGTATTTT
>TRBV7-9|TRBJ1-1|NA|few
CASSSQGNTEAFF
TGTGCCAGCAGCTCTCAGGGGAACACTGAAGCTTTCTTT
>TRBV7-2|TRBJ1-1|NA|few
CASSLLYSGGTEAFF
TGTGCCAGCAGCTTACTGTACAGTGGTGGCACTGAAGCTTTCTTT
>TRBV4-2|TRBJ2-1|NA|once
CASSQGTTYNEQFF
TGTGCCAGCAGCCAAGGGACAACCTACAATGAGCAGTTCTTC
>TRBV6-6|TRBJ2-7|NA|few
CASSHTPSPHEQYF
TGTGCCAGCAGTCATACTCCAAGCCCCCACGAGCAGTACTTC
>TRBV5-6|TRBJ1-2|NA|once
CASSLGQGPYGYTF
TGTGCCAGCAGCTTAGGTCAGGGCCCCTATGGCTACACCTTC
>TRBV2|TRBJ2-7|NA|few
CASSARGGDEQYF
TGTGCCAGCAGCGCCCGGGGTGGGGACGAGCAGTACTTC
>TRBV4-1|TRBJ1-5|NA|few
CASSESRGTGPQHF
TGCGCCAGCAGCGAAAGCAGGGGAACGGGGCCCCAGCATTTT
>TRBV19|TRBJ1-2|TRBD1|NA
CASSTPGGFYYGYTF
TGTGCCAGTAGTACCCCAGGGGGCTTCTACTATGGCTACACCTTC
>TRBV10-3|TRBJ2-1|TRBD2|NA
CAISGGVSGENEQFF
TGTGCCATCAGTGGTGGGGTGAGCGGGGAGAATGAGCAGTTCTTC
>TRBV10-3|TRBJ2-5|NA|few
CAISGRVRETQYF
TGTGCCATCTCAGGCAGGGTGCGAGAGACCCAGTACTTC